Shown below are 27 T cell receptor beta chains from a single sample sequenced in a study of T cells in Graves' hyperthyroidism and ophthalmopathy. Researchers took RNA transcripts and amplified the TCR beta CDR3 regions from them. When the TCR CDR3 underwent first-round RT-PCR, the HTBI primer set was used. TCRdb fed the multiplex PCR reads into MiXCR, producing one record per CDR3 protein. The data hold about 640,000 distinct CDR3 sequences, with about 20% observed a single time. What was sequenced was blood. Source of these receptors: a man younger than 45 with Graves' ophthalmopathy.

This rearrangement joins TRBV10-2 to TRBJ1-1; D is perhaps TRBD1 (5 bases). V was pared by 0 bases and J by 5 bases, with 7 bases between. The length of the CDR3 is 13 residues. The germline V gene has CDR1 WSHSY and CDR2 SAAADI. The CDR3 nucleotides are TGCGCCAGCAGTGAGTCGGGGGAAACTGAAGCTTTCTTT. Amino acid sequence: CASSESGETEAFF.

This chain joins TRBV10-3 and TRBJ1-5, with TRBD1 as a possible D gene (5 bases). Germline V gene lookup returns CDR1 ENHRY and CDR2 SYGVKD. V lost 4 bases and J lost 4, with 8 bases in between. The CDR3 is made up of 13 amino acids. CDR3 nucleotide sequence: TGTGCCATCAGTGGACAGATTAATCAGCCCCAGCATTTT. Translated, it gives CAISGQINQPQHF.

This clonotype was seen repeatedly, ten times or more. The chain joins TRBV12-3 or TRBV12-4 to TRBJ2-7; TRBD2 aligns across 7 bases. This CDR3 spans 14 amino acids. V lost 3 bases and J lost 5; bases outside the gene matches: 7. The CDR3 DNA sequence: TGTGCCAGCAGTTTGAGGGAGGGCCTCGACGAGCAGTACTTC. It specifies CASSLREGLDEQYF.

This clonotype was counted ten times or more. The CDR3 reads CASSLLGRRNQPQHF. For the CDR3, the DNA is TGTGCCAGCAGTTTATTAGGCAGACGCAATCAGCCCCAGCATTTT. The rearrangement links TRBV28 to TRBJ1-5; D remains ambiguous. Deletions cut 1 base from V and 2 bases from J, with 9 bases between. CDR3 size: 15 residues. Germline V lookup: CDR1 MDHEN, CDR2 SYDVKM.

The V gene is TRBV6-1, the J gene TRBJ2-7; D call uncertain. V lost 2 bases, J lost 7 bases, and 3 bases lay in between. The CDR3 contains 10 residues. In germline, CDR1 is MNHNS, CDR2 SASEGT. The CDR3 nucleotides read TGTGCCAGCAGTGAATTAGAGCAGTACTTC. Protein sequence: CASSELEQYF.

CDR3 sequence (DNA): TGTGCCACCAGTGAAGGACAGGGGGCTTACTACGAGCAGTACTTC. The encoded protein is CATSEGQGAYYEQYF. The chain joins TRBV24-1 to TRBJ2-7; 11 bases line up with TRBD1. CDR1 and CDR2 from the germline V gene are KGHDR and SFDVKD. V dropped 4 bases and J dropped 3; count of bases not matched to a gene: 4. The CDR3 has 15 amino acids.

This clonotype came up a few times. The V and J genes are TRBV28 and TRBJ1-4; 7 nucleotides line up with TRBD1. The V and J ends lost 5 bases and 7 bases, in that order; junction bases with no gene match: 10. The CDR3 loop spans 15 amino acids. Germline CDR1 MDHEN, CDR2 SYDVKM. CDR3 bases: TGTGCCAGCAGTAGTTTCCGGGACAGAGGTGAAAAACTGTTTTTT. Its protein product is CASSSFRDRGEKLFF.

The chain employs TRBV28 and TRBJ2-7; no definite D call. The CDR3 consists of 13 residues. Trimming took off 11 bases at V and 0 bases at J, with 14 bases between the two ends. Germline CDR1 MDHEN, CDR2 SYDVKM. In DNA form, the CDR3 reads TGTGCCGTAGGCAGCCTAAGCTCCTACGAGCAGTACTTC. Translated: CAVGSLSSYEQYF.

V and J are TRBV20-1 and TRBJ1-2; D is undetermined. V was shortened by 6 bases and J by 7 bases, with 21 bases between the two germline ends. Looked up from germline, CDR1 is DFQATT and CDR2 is SNEGSKA (reference sequence). The CDR3 runs to 14 residues. The DNA of the CDR3 is TGCAGTGCCCTTCCGCCAAGGCGTATGAGTGGCTACACCTTC. It specifies CSALPPRRMSGYTF.

This clonotype has more than one count but fewer than ten. The chain has TRBV2 and TRBJ2-7; D is possibly TRBD1 or TRBD2 (5 bases each). Germline-derived CDR1 and CDR2 are SNHLY and FYNNEI. V was clipped by 6 bases and J by 5 bases, with 11 bases between them. The length of the CDR3 is 12 residues. This chain's CDR3 is CASRGGGNEQYF. CDR3 DNA: TGTGCCAGCAGGGGTGGGGGAAACGAGCAGTACTTC.

The chain joins TRBV20-1 to TRBJ2-2, with 15 bases fitting TRBD2. This CDR3 spans 15 amino acids. The germline gives CDR1 DFQATT, CDR2 SNEGSKA (reference sequence). After removal of 6 bases from V and 5 bases from J, the junction contained 4 bases not matched to a gene. The chain's CDR3 is CSARTSGRVTGELFF. CDR3 coding DNA: TGCAGTGCCCGGACTAGCGGGAGGGTTACCGGGGAGCTGTTTTTT.

The J gene is TRBJ2-7, the V gene TRBV5-5; tentative D call: TRBD1 (5 bases). This CDR3 has 16 residues. Trimming took off 4 bases at V and 6 bases at J, with 23 bases between the two ends. Looked up from germline, CDR1 is SGHKS and CDR2 is YYEKEE (reference sequence). The CDR3 DNA sequence: TGTGCCAGCAGCCCCCTCGACAGTCCCCGATCGGGCGAGCAGTACTTC. It encodes CASSPLDSPRSGEQYF.

This clonotype came up a few times. The J gene is TRBJ1-2, the V gene TRBV28, with D possibly TRBD1 on 5 matching bases. With 5 bases removed from V and 5 bases from J, the gap between germline ends came to 15 bases. CDR3 length: 14 amino acids. Germline V gene sequence: CDR1 MDHEN, CDR2 SYDVKM. Here the CDR3 DNA reads TGTGCCAGCAGTAGGGACCAGGCTCGTTATGGCTACACCTTC. It encodes CASSRDQARYGYTF.

This clonotype occurred many times. V and J are TRBV7-2 and TRBJ1-1; unclear D gene. The CDR3 consists of 13 residues. Trimming took 4 bases from V and 3 from J, leaving 9 bases between them. Germline V gene sequence: CDR1 SGHTA, CDR2 FQGNSA. CDR3 in amino acids: CASSSVKDTEAFF. CDR3 DNA sequence: TGTGCCAGCAGCTCAGTGAAGGACACTGAAGCTTTCTTT. Combining the CDR3 with reference TRBV7-2 and TRBJ1-1 gives the whole variable domain GAGVSQSPSNKVTEKGKDVELRCDPISGHTALYWYRQSLGQGLEFLIYFQGNSAPDKSGLPSDRFSAERTGGSVSTLTIQRTQQEDSAVYLCASSSVKDTEAFFGQGTRLTVV.

This chain uses TRBV30 with TRBJ2-3; 15 nucleotides match TRBD2. Germline V gene data show CDR1 as GTSNPN and CDR2 as SVGIG (reference sequence). The CDR3 has 15 amino acids. V gave up 3 bases and J gave up 4 bases; unmatched junction bases: 2. The CDR3 protein is CAWRGLAGGADTQYF. CDR3 nucleotides: TGTGCCTGGAGGGGACTAGCGGGAGGAGCAGATACGCAGTATTTT.

The genes are TRBV13 and TRBJ2-2; D not resolved. The V gene's germline CDR1 is PRHDT and CDR2 FYEKMQ (reference sequence). Between the trimmed V and J ends, which lost 5 bases and 6 bases, there was a span of 10 bases. This CDR3 comprises 13 residues. CDR3: CASSPAGSGELFF. CDR3 bases: TGTGCCAGCAGCCCTGCCGGGTCCGGGGAGCTGTTTTTT.

The chain has TRBV28 and TRBJ1-6, with D tentatively TRBD1 (6 bases). Per germline, CDR1 MDHEN and CDR2 SYDVKM. The CDR3 has 16 residues. The V and J ends lost 7 bases and 0 bases respectively, with 13 bases between them. CDR3 in amino acids: CASTIDRSSYNSPLHF. DNA for the CDR3: TGTGCCAGCACCATAGACAGGAGCTCCTATAATTCACCCCTCCACTTT.

This rearrangement joins TRBV6-1 to TRBJ2-2; D remains ambiguous. The CDR3 spans 13 residues. CDR1 is MNHNS, CDR2 SASEGT, per germline. The ends were cut back, 1 base at V and 4 bases at J, with 4 bases in the middle. Written as DNA, the CDR3 is TGTGCCAGCAGTGAAGTACTCACCGGGGAGCTGTTTTTT. Encoded protein: CASSEVLTGELFF.

This clonotype appeared many times. V gene TRBV11-2 combines with J gene TRBJ2-3; 8 bases map to TRBD2. This CDR3 contains 17 residues. J lost 3 bases, V lost 5 bases, and 13 bases had no gene match. Germline CDR1 reads SGHAT; CDR2 reads FQNNGV. CDR3 DNA: TGTGCCAGCAGCCCTTCCGCGGGAGGCGGGGGGACAGATACGCAGTATTTT. It encodes CASSPSAGGGGTDTQYF.

About this clonotype: A read error may explain this, as a much larger clone is one base away. The chain employs TRBV7-9 and TRBJ1-5; 7 bases align to TRBD1. The CDR3 length is 19 residues. The germline gives CDR1 SEHNR, CDR2 FQNEAQ (reference sequence). The CDR3 DNA follows: TGTGCCAGCAGCTTAGAGAGGACAGGCGTGAAGTATAGCAATCAGCCCCTGCATTTT. Translating it yields CASSLERTGVKYSNQPLHF. Looking up the rest from reference TRBV7-9 and TRBJ1-5 gives the full variable domain: DTGVSQNPRHKITKRGQNVTFRCDPISEHNRLYWYRQTLGQGPEFLTYFQNEAQLEKSRLLSDRFSAERPKGSFSTLEIQRTEQGDSAMYLCASSLERTGVKYSNQPLHFGDGTRLSIL.

This clonotype has a handful of counts. The V gene is TRBV7-2, the J gene TRBJ1-6, with D hard to call. Trimming removed 7 bases from V and 14 bases from J, with 15 bases in between. The CDR3 sequence is 12 residues long. CDR1 and CDR2 from the germline V gene are SGHTA and FQGNSA. CDR3 in DNA: TGTGCCAGCACCTGGGGAGGGAAAGCCCTCCACTTT. Its protein is CASTWGGKALHF.

The sample holds a few counts of this clonotype. The V gene is TRBV30, the J gene TRBJ2-1; D unresolved. Between the trimmed V and J ends, which lost 1 base and 4 bases, there was a span of 5 bases. The CDR3 loop spans 12 amino acids. Germline-derived CDR1 and CDR2 are GTSNPN and SVGIG (reference sequence). The CDR3 is CAWSGEYNEQFF. Written as DNA, the CDR3 is TGTGCCTGGAGTGGGGAATACAATGAGCAGTTCTTC.

The J gene is TRBJ2-7, the V gene TRBV7-2; TRBD2 matches at 7 bases. The length of the CDR3 is 14 residues. V lost 4 bases to trimming and J lost 2 bases; unmatched junction nucleotides: 5. Germline-derived CDR1 and CDR2 are SGHTA and FQGNSA. CDR3 in amino acids: CASSSQRGTYEQYF. CDR3 coding DNA: TGTGCCAGCAGCTCCCAGCGGGGTACCTACGAGCAGTACTTC.

This clonotype was observed a handful of times. This rearrangement joins TRBV24-1 to TRBJ2-5; 8 positions agree with TRBD2. The CDR3 totals 13 residues. CDR1 is KGHDR, CDR2 SFDVKD, per germline. The J segment lost 5 bases and the V segment lost 6 bases, leaving 4 bases of the junction unmatched. The DNA of the CDR3 is TGTGCCACCAGTTGGCGGGAGGTGGAGACCCAGTACTTC. It yields the protein CATSWREVETQYF.

The chain couples TRBV6-1 to TRBJ2-6; TRBD2 agrees at 11 bases. The CDR3 has 19 amino acids. CDR1 and CDR2 from the germline V gene are MNHNS and SASEGT. With 6 bases clipped from V and 0 bases from J, the junction kept 10 bases outside the gene matches. The CDR3 protein is CASSPQLAGDPSGANVLTF. The DNA for the CDR3 is TGTGCCAGCAGCCCCCAACTAGCGGGAGACCCCTCTGGGGCCAACGTCCTGACTTTC.

This clonotype was counted ten times or more. J is TRBJ1-1 and V is TRBV5-1, with 10 bases aligning to TRBD1. Germline V gene sequence: CDR1 SGHRS, CDR2 YFSETQ. This CDR3 contains 19 residues. V shed 4 bases and J 0 bases; nucleotides not matched to a gene: 15. CDR3: CASSPSPPGQGVVNTEAFF. The DNA for the CDR3 is TGCGCCAGCAGCCCCAGCCCGCCCGGACAGGGGGTGGTGAACACTGAAGCTTTCTTT. Full variable domain (outside the CDR3, taken from reference TRBV5-1 and TRBJ1-1): KAGVTQTPRYLIKTRGQQVTLSCSPISGHRSVSWYQQTPGQGLQFLFEYFSETQRNKGNFPGRFSGRQFSNSRSEMNVSTLELGDSALYLCASSPSPPGQGVVNTEAFFGQGTRLTVV.

The chain couples TRBV19 to TRBJ2-1, with TRBD2 matching 9 bases. Trimming cost V 5 bases and J 4 bases; bases outside gene matches: 6. CDR3 length: 15 residues. The V gene's germline CDR1 is LNHDA and CDR2 SQIVND (reference sequence). The CDR3 DNA reads as TGTGCCAGTAGTTATTTAGCGGGAGCGTACAATGAGCAGTTCTTC. Its translation: CASSYLAGAYNEQFF.